The 20 T cell receptor beta chains in this list originate from one sample, sequenced in a study of blood T cell repertoires in COVID-19. TCRdb's table, derived via immunoSEQ multiplex PCR, lists solely in-frame clones and lacks some. The sample lists 250,000 or so clones, under 90% occurring once. The sequencing sample was made of PBMCs or T cells enriched from blood (not recorded which). All receptors come from a man in his 60s who had recovered from COVID-19.

This chain connects TRBV5-1 to TRBJ2-7, with unresolved D. Germline CDR1 is SGHRS and CDR2 is YFSETQ. The CDR3 has 16 residues. The V end was cut by 6 bases, the J end by 6 bases, with 25 bases between. The CDR3 loop reads CASIGYLGSLPTEQYF. The CDR3 DNA reads as TGCGCCAGCATTGGTTACCTGGGCAGCCTTCCTACCGAGCAGTACTTC. The full variable domain, its missing parts supplied by reference TRBV5-1 and TRBJ2-7, is KAGVTQTPRYLIKTRGQQVTLSCSPISGHRSVSWYQQTPGQGLQFLFEYFSETQRNKGNFPGRFSGRQFSNSRSEMNVSTLELGDSALYLCASIGYLGSLPTEQYFGPGTRLTVT.

This clone was recorded a few times. The V and J genes are TRBV2 and TRBJ2-3, with TRBD2 matching 14 bases. V was clipped by 6 bases and J by 1 base; unmatched bases: 3. The CDR3 is 16 residues long. From germline, CDR1 is SNHLY and CDR2 FYNNEI. The CDR3 DNA is TGTGCCAGCAGATCGACTAGCGGGGGGGGCACAGATACGCAGTATTTT. Its protein is CASRSTSGGGTDTQYF.

V usage is TRBV19 and J usage is TRBJ2-3, with TRBD1 identical over 8 bases. The V gene end was trimmed by 3 bases and the J gene end by 1 base; junction bases not matched to a gene: 18. The germline V gene has CDR1 LNHDA and CDR2 SQIVND (reference sequence). The CDR3 runs 20 residues. The CDR3 loop is CASSIFGRTGIAGRTDTQYF. CDR3 bases: TGTGCCAGTAGTATTTTCGGGCGGACAGGGATTGCCGGACGCACAGATACGCAGTATTTT.

The chain has TRBV4-2 and TRBJ1-2; D perhaps matches TRBD1 (5 bases). The germline gives CDR1 LGHNA, CDR2 YNFKEQ. The CDR3 spans 18 residues. V shed 1 base and J shed 4 bases, with 22 bases lying between them. The CDR3 reads CASSQVGVAGNRTYGYTF. The CDR3 coding sequence is TGTGCCAGCAGCCAAGTTGGTGTTGCAGGGAACAGGACCTATGGCTACACCTTC.

The CDR3 loop is CASSQGGTAKNTEAFF. The CDR3 region has the DNA TGTGCCAGCAGCCAGGGTGGGACAGCCAAGAACACTGAAGCTTTCTTT. The rearrangement uses TRBV6-2 or TRBV6-3 and TRBJ1-1; 7 bases line up with TRBD1. The trim removed 6 bases at V and 1 base at J, leaving 11 bases unmatched. The CDR3 extends over 16 amino acids. Germline V gene sequence: CDR1 MNHEY, CDR2 SVGEGT.

V is TRBV24-1 and J is TRBJ1-5; D possibly corresponds to TRBD1 (6 bases). Germline V gene sequence: CDR1 KGHDR, CDR2 SFDVKD. V was cut by 6 bases and J by 5 bases, with 10 bases left in between. The CDR3 consists of 13 residues. The CDR3 DNA reads TGTGCCACCAGTTTAGGGGGATATCAGCCCCAGCATTTT. This sequence encodes CATSLGGYQPQHF.

The rearrangement uses TRBV7-8 and TRBJ2-5, with 8 bases fitting TRBD1. The CDR3 length is 14 residues. Trimming took 5 bases from V and 2 from J; bases not matched to a gene: 4. Germline assignment: CDR1 SGHVS and CDR2 FQNEAQ. The CDR3 region has the DNA TGTGCCAGCAGCCGTACAGGGGGGCAAGAGACCCAGTACTTC. This codes for CASSRTGGQETQYF.

The chain is built from TRBV18 and TRBJ2-5, with D maybe TRBD2 (5 bases). Trimming took off 3 bases at V and 3 bases at J, with 17 bases between the two ends. Germline CDR1 and CDR2: KGHSH and LQKENI. The CDR3 runs to 16 residues. In DNA form, the CDR3 reads TGTGCCAGCTCACCCTTTGTTGGAGGATCAGAAGAGACCCAGTACTTC. Translated, it gives CASSPFVGGSEETQYF.

This sequence joins TRBV4-3 and TRBJ2-2; 7 bases match TRBD1. The CDR3 is 15 amino acids. Germline V CDR1 and CDR2: LGHNA, YSLEER. V lost 3 bases to trimming and J lost 3 bases; unmatched junction nucleotides: 4. The CDR3 reads CASSHLGQDTGELFF. The DNA of the CDR3 is TGCGCCAGCAGCCACTTAGGACAGGACACCGGGGAGCTGTTTTTT.

This chain joins TRBV5-1 and TRBJ1-6, with TRBD1 identical over 7 bases. With 4 bases clipped from V and 7 bases from J, the junction kept 5 bases outside the gene matches. The CDR3 is 14 residues long. In germline, CDR1 is SGHRS, CDR2 YFSETQ. The CDR3 is CASSVGTENSPLHF. DNA of the CDR3: TGCGCCAGCAGCGTAGGGACAGAGAATTCACCCCTCCACTTT.

This chain uses TRBV10-3 with TRBJ1-1; D remains ambiguous. The CDR3 runs 14 residues. Germline CDR1 is ENHRY and CDR2 is SYGVKD. V lost 4 bases and J 0 bases, leaving 9 bases between the germline ends. The chain's CDR3 is CAISAGRMNTEAFF. The CDR3 DNA sequence: TGTGCCATCAGTGCCGGCAGGATGAACACTGAAGCTTTCTTT.

The rearrangement joins TRBV10-3 to TRBJ2-6; no clear D gene. The CDR3 sequence is 17 residues long. Per the germline V gene, CDR1 is ENHRY and CDR2 is SYGVKD. Trimming left V 0 bases short and J 0 bases short, with 9 bases between. CDR3: CAISESLLISGANVLTF. The CDR3, as DNA: TGTGCCATCAGTGAGTCGCTATTGATCTCTGGGGCCAACGTCCTGACTTTC.

This chain uses TRBV10-2 with TRBJ1-2, with D maybe TRBD1 (6 bases). Looked up from germline, CDR1 is WSHSY and CDR2 is SAAADI. Trimming took 4 bases from V and 7 from J, leaving 10 bases between them. The CDR3 covers 12 residues. The CDR3 protein is CASSVDSSGYTF. The CDR3 DNA is TGCGCCAGCAGTGTGGACAGCTCTGGCTACACCTTC.

The CDR3 nucleotides are TGTGCCAGCAGCTTAAATTTCGGAGGTGCGGAAACTGGGGAGACCCAGTACTTC. This translates into CASSLNFGGAETGETQYF. The J gene is TRBJ2-5, the V gene TRBV11-2; D possibly corresponds to TRBD2 (5 bases). The length of the CDR3 is 18 residues. V was trimmed by 2 bases and J by 5 bases, leaving 24 bases between them. CDR1 is SGHAT and CDR2 is FQNNGV in the germline V gene. The full variable domain, rest sourced from reference TRBV11-2 and TRBJ2-5, is EAGVAQSPRYKIIEKRQSVAFWCNPISGHATLYWYQQILGQGPKLLIQFQNNGVVDDSQLPKDRFSAERLKGVDSTLKIQPAKLEDSAVYLCASSLNFGGAETGETQYFGPGTRLLVL.

The chain is built from TRBV10-3 and TRBJ1-5, with TRBD1 matching over 7 bases. The junction had 5 bases not matched to a gene; V was cut back by 6 bases and J by 3 bases. CDR1 and CDR2 from the germline V gene are ENHRY and SYGVKD. This CDR3 comprises 14 residues. The CDR3 is CAISLGQTNQPQHF. The CDR3 DNA sequence: TGTGCCATCAGCCTGGGACAGACCAATCAGCCCCAGCATTTT.

The chain is built from TRBV7-9 and TRBJ1-4; TRBD1 is a possible D gene (6 bases). Trimming removed 1 base from V and 7 bases from J, with 10 bases in between. The CDR3 covers 14 residues. Germline CDR1 and CDR2: SEHNR and FQNEAQ (reference sequence). CDR3 in amino acids: CASSLGQAGEKLFF. In DNA form, the CDR3 reads TGTGCCAGCAGCTTAGGACAGGCCGGTGAAAAACTGTTTTTT.

This clone was counted once. The chain uses TRBV11-2 and TRBJ2-7; TRBD1 matches at 9 bases. In germline, CDR1 is SGHAT, CDR2 FQNNGV. The CDR3 covers 17 residues. J lost 3 bases, V lost 2 bases, and 11 bases had no gene match. DNA for the CDR3: TGTGCCAGCAGCTTAAAAGGAGGGTCGGGACAGGGCTACGAGCAGTACTTC. Translated, it gives CASSLKGGSGQGYEQYF.

This sequence joins TRBV11-3 and TRBJ1-1; D unresolved. V lost 1 base to trimming and J lost 0 bases, with 6 bases between them. This CDR3 region has 14 residues. The germline gives CDR1 SGHNT, CDR2 YENEEA. The CDR3 here is CASSLGRVNTEAFF. In DNA, the CDR3 is TGTGCCAGCAGCTTAGGGCGGGTGAACACTGAAGCTTTCTTT. Looking up the rest from reference TRBV11-3 and TRBJ1-1 gives the full variable domain: EAGVVQSPRYKIIEKKQPVAFWCNPISGHNTLYWYLQNLGQGPELLIRYENEEAVDDSQLPKDRFSAERLKGVDSTLKIQPAELGDSAVYLCASSLGRVNTEAFFGQGTRLTVV.

This chain connects TRBV18 to TRBJ2-7; TRBD2 matches at 7 bases. From germline, CDR1 is KGHSH and CDR2 LQKENI. J was trimmed by 3 bases and V by 2 bases; bases with no gene match: 4. The CDR3 is made up of 14 amino acids. CDR3 nucleotides: TGTGCCAGCTCACCAAGCGGGGAGGTCTACGAGCAGTACTTC. Residues: CASSPSGEVYEQYF.

For this clone: The same CDR3 is also encoded by other DNA sequences in this sample. The rearrangement joins TRBV6-5 to TRBJ1-1, with TRBD1 matching over 8 bases. Per germline, CDR1 MNHEY and CDR2 SVGAGI. The length of the CDR3 is 14 residues. Trimming cost V 6 bases and J 0 bases; bases outside gene matches: 3. The CDR3 nucleotides are TGTGCCAGCAGCAGACAGGGGATGAACACTGAAGCTTTCTTT. Translated: CASSRQGMNTEAFF.